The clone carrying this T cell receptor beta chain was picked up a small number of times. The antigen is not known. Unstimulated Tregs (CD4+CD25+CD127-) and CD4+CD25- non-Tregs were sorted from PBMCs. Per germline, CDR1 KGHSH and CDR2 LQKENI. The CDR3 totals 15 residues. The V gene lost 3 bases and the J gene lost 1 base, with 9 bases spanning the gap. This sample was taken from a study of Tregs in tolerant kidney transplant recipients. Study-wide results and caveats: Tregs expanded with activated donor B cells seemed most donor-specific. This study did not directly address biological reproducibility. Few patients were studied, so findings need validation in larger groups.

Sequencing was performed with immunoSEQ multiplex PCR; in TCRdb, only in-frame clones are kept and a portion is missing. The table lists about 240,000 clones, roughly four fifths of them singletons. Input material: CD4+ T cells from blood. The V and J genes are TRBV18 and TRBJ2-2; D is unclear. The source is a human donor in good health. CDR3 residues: CASSPTALNTGELFF. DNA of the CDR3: TGTGCCAGCTCACCGACGGCTTTGAACACCGGGGAGCTGTTTTTT. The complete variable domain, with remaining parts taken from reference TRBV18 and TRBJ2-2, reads NAGVMQNPRHLVRRRGQEARLRCSPMKGHSHVYWYRQLPEEGLKFMVYLQKENIIDESGMPKERFSAEFPKEGPSILRIQQVVRGDSAAYFCASSPTALNTGELFFGEGSRLTVL.